These 27 T cell receptor beta chains share one sample of origin, sequenced in a study of cytomegalovirus exposure and HLA in healthy donors. Generated by immunoSEQ multiplex PCR, the TCRdb table keeps only in-frame clones and is missing some. The sample shows 50,000 to 80,000 clones, 90% to 95% of them seen only once. The specimen sequenced was PBMCs. These receptors were taken from a woman aged 18 to 35 in good health and CMV-seropositive.

The chain uses TRBV19 and TRBJ2-3; D uncertain. Deletions cut 8 bases from V and 2 bases from J, with 11 bases between. CDR3 length equals 13 residues. CDR1 and CDR2 from the germline V gene are LNHDA and SQIVND (reference sequence). CDR3 nucleotides: TGTGCCAGTCTAGGCGGAACCACAGATACGCAGTATTTT. Residues: CASLGGTTDTQYF.

This chain joins TRBV11-2 and TRBJ2-7; D is perhaps TRBD1 (7 bases). Per the germline V gene, CDR1 is SGHAT and CDR2 is FQNNGV. V lost 1 base and J lost 3, with 10 bases in between. The CDR3 totals 14 residues. CDR3 loop: CASSLGQGGYEQYF. CDR3 coding DNA: TGTGCCAGCAGCTTAGGACAGGGAGGCTACGAGCAGTACTTC.

The genes are TRBV27 and TRBJ1-5; 7 bases match TRBD1. Trimming removed 3 bases from V and 4 bases from J; junction bases left unmatched: 6. The CDR3 length is 15 residues. Germline V gene sequence: CDR1 MNHEY, CDR2 SMNVEV (reference sequence). The CDR3 protein is CASSFEGASNQPQHF. CDR3 in DNA: TGTGCCAGCAGTTTTGAGGGGGCTAGTAATCAGCCCCAGCATTTT.

The chain carries TRBV19 and TRBJ2-7; 7 nucleotides agree with TRBD1. The V segment lost 7 bases and the J segment 7 bases; nucleotides outside the gene matches: 10. From germline, CDR1 is LNHDA and CDR2 SQIVND (reference sequence). This CDR3 has 13 residues. The CDR3 region is CASTMTGTGEQYF. The CDR3 coding sequence is TGTGCCAGTACCATGACAGGGACGGGAGAGCAGTACTTC.

The chain links TRBV18 to TRBJ2-2; D possibly corresponds to TRBD2 (5 bases). Germline V gives CDR1 KGHSH, CDR2 LQKENI. This CDR3 has 12 amino acids. The V and J ends lost 4 bases and 6 bases respectively, with 6 bases between them. The CDR3 loop is CASSREPGELFF. The CDR3 nucleotides read TGTGCCAGCTCACGGGAGCCCGGGGAGCTGTTTTTT.

The chain has TRBV6-6 and TRBJ1-5; D perhaps matches TRBD1 (5 bases). Looked up from germline, CDR1 is MNHNY and CDR2 is SVGAGI (reference sequence). Trimming left V 6 bases short and J 5 bases short, with 14 bases between. The length of the CDR3 is 14 residues. The CDR3 region has the DNA TGTGCCAGCAGCCCCCGGGGGAGTGATCAGCCCCAGCATTTT. This translates into CASSPRGSDQPQHF.

The genes are TRBV27 and TRBJ2-7; a possible D gene is TRBD2 (6 bases). Looked up from germline, CDR1 is MNHEY and CDR2 is SMNVEV (reference sequence). The CDR3 extends over 14 amino acids. V lost 6 bases and J lost 0, with 12 bases in between. CDR3 in amino acids: CASSSRRDSYEQYF. CDR3 DNA: TGTGCCAGCAGCTCCCGGCGGGACTCCTACGAGCAGTACTTC.

V and J are TRBV2 and TRBJ1-1; no reliable D call. V was trimmed by 4 bases and J by 10 bases, leaving 7 bases between them. Germline V gene sequence: CDR1 SNHLY, CDR2 FYNNEI. The CDR3 spans 10 residues. The CDR3 DNA is TGTGCCAGCAGTGGGGCAGGAGCTTTCTTT. Translated: CASSGAGAFF.

The chain joins TRBV7-3 to TRBJ2-3; D unresolved. The germline V gene encodes CDR1 SGHTA and CDR2 FQGTGA. This CDR3 is 15 amino acids long. The V end lost 1 base, the J end lost 4 bases, and 12 bases lay between the germline ends. The CDR3 region is CASSLNGSPADTQYF. DNA for the CDR3: TGTGCCAGCAGCTTAAACGGTAGCCCCGCAGATACGCAGTATTTT.

J is TRBJ2-4 and V is TRBV9; 7 bases line up with TRBD2. Per germline, CDR1 SGDLS and CDR2 YYNGEE. V dropped 0 bases and J dropped 6; count of bases not matched to a gene: 3. The CDR3 totals 14 residues. This CDR3 is CASSVEASGNIQYF. DNA of the CDR3: TGTGCCAGCAGCGTAGAGGCTAGCGGAAACATTCAGTACTTC.

The chain recombines TRBV7-2 with TRBJ1-2; D possibly corresponds to TRBD1 (5 bases). The CDR3 totals 14 residues. Germline-derived CDR1 and CDR2 are SGHTA and FQGNSA. The V end was cut by 1 base, the J end by 5 bases, with 11 bases between. CDR3 sequence: CASSLEQALYGYTF. CDR3 nucleotide sequence: TGTGCCAGCAGCTTAGAACAGGCCCTTTATGGCTACACCTTC. Together with reference TRBV7-2 and TRBJ1-2, the CDR3 gives the full variable domain: GAGVSQSPSNKVTEKGKDVELRCDPISGHTALYWYRQSLGQGLEFLIYFQGNSAPDKSGLPSDRFSAERTGGSVSTLTIQRTQQEDSAVYLCASSLEQALYGYTFGSGTRLTVV.

This chain joins TRBV28 and TRBJ1-2, with 8 bases that match TRBD1. V dropped 3 bases and J dropped 4; count of bases not matched to a gene: 4. Germline assignment: CDR1 MDHEN and CDR2 SYDVKM. This CDR3 has 14 amino acids. Here the CDR3 reads CASSLLGQGYGYTF. Written as DNA, the CDR3 is TGTGCCAGCAGTTTGCTCGGACAGGGCTATGGCTACACCTTC.

The V and J genes are TRBV15 and TRBJ1-4, with a weak D call TRBD1 (5 bases). V lost 5 bases to trimming and J lost 8 bases, with 18 bases between them. The CDR3 sequence is 15 residues long. The germline V gene encodes CDR1 LNHNV and CDR2 YYDKDF (reference sequence). The CDR3 coding sequence is TGTGCCACCAGCCAAGGAGGGGAAGGGAGCGAAAAACTGTTTTTT. It encodes CATSQGGEGSEKLFF.

V is TRBV9 and J is TRBJ2-1; D is perhaps TRBD2 (6 bases). Per the germline V gene, CDR1 is SGDLS and CDR2 is YYNGEE. V lost 0 bases, J lost 0 bases, and 10 bases lay in between. There are 16 residues in the CDR3. CDR3 coding DNA: TGTGCCAGCAGCGTAGGTGGGGGGAGCTCCTACAATGAGCAGTTCTTC. This encodes CASSVGGGSSYNEQFF.

This clone was seen once. The chain carries TRBV28 and TRBJ1-5; 10 positions match TRBD1. The germline V gene encodes CDR1 MDHEN and CDR2 SYDVKM. J was trimmed by 1 base and V by 7 bases; bases with no gene match: 4. CDR3 length: 15 amino acids. CDR3 DNA: TGTGCCAGCACCAGGACAGGGGGAAGCAATCAGCCCCAGCATTTT. It encodes CASTRTGGSNQPQHF.

J is TRBJ2-7 and V is TRBV7-8; 7 bases are a match to TRBD1. J gave up 2 bases and V 0 bases, and 10 bases lay outside the gene matches. The length of the CDR3 is 17 residues. Germline V gene lookup returns CDR1 SGHVS and CDR2 FQNEAQ. CDR3 residues: CASSLAEPGQNPYEQYF. The DNA of the CDR3 is TGTGCCAGCAGCTTAGCGGAACCGGGACAGAATCCCTACGAGCAGTACTTC.

In DNA form, the CDR3 reads TGTGCCAGCAGTGCACAGAGCACAGATACGCAGTATTTT. It translates to CASSAQSTDTQYF. The chain couples TRBV6-4 to TRBJ2-3; D not certain. V shed 4 bases and J shed 0 bases, with 5 bases lying between them. The length of the CDR3 is 13 residues. From germline, CDR1 is MRHNA and CDR2 SNTAGT.

V is TRBV4-2 and J is TRBJ1-5, with TRBD1 as a possible D gene (5 bases). The CDR3 is 16 amino acids. V gave up 4 bases and J gave up 0 bases, with 13 bases separating them. Germline V gene sequence: CDR1 LGHNA, CDR2 YNFKEQ. CDR3 sequence reads: CASSPGVQDSNQPQHF. The CDR3 nucleotides are TGTGCCAGCAGCCCGGGAGTACAGGATAGCAATCAGCCCCAGCATTTT.

This clone was detected only once. The chain couples TRBV5-1 to TRBJ2-1; 12 bases are a match to TRBD2. The CDR3 contains 18 residues. The trim removed 2 bases at V and 1 base at J, leaving 7 bases unmatched. CDR1 is SGHRS and CDR2 is YFSETQ in the germline V gene. The CDR3 nucleotides read TGCGCCAGCAGCTTCGAACTAGCGGGAGGTTGGTCCTACAATGAGCAGTTCTTC. It translates to CASSFELAGGWSYNEQFF.

V gene TRBV5-1 combines with J gene TRBJ2-5, with D possibly being TRBD1 (5 bases). The germline CDR1 and CDR2 sequences are SGHRS and YFSETQ. This CDR3 has 14 residues. The V and J ends lost 6 bases and 2 bases respectively, with 14 bases between them. In nucleotides, the CDR3 is TGCGCCAGCAAAGGGGCAGCACCTCAAGAGACCCAGTACTTC. This sequence encodes CASKGAAPQETQYF.

This chain connects TRBV2 to TRBJ1-6, with D maybe TRBD1 (5 bases). With 6 bases removed from V and 0 bases from J, the gap between germline ends came to 15 bases. Germline V lookup: CDR1 SNHLY, CDR2 FYNNEI. The CDR3 has 17 amino acids. The CDR3 DNA follows: TGTGCCAGCAGCTTCCGGGACGGGAGCTCCTATAATTCACCCCTCCACTTT. Translation: CASSFRDGSSYNSPLHF.

The V and J genes are TRBV27 and TRBJ2-5; 12 positions match TRBD2. Germline CDR1 and CDR2: MNHEY and SMNVEV (reference sequence). V trimming: 5 bases; J trimming: 1 base; junction bases outside the gene matches: 8. The CDR3 sequence is 17 residues long. The CDR3 sequence: CASSETSGGWVQETQYF. DNA for the CDR3: TGTGCCAGCAGTGAAACTAGCGGGGGGTGGGTCCAAGAGACCCAGTACTTC.

The V gene is TRBV27, the J gene TRBJ1-1, with 7 bases lining up with TRBD1. J was trimmed by 5 bases and V by 2 bases; bases with no gene match: 8. The germline CDR1 and CDR2 sequences are MNHEY and SMNVEV (reference sequence). This CDR3 is built from 15 residues. Here the CDR3 reads CASSLKTDRSTEAFF. Written as DNA, the CDR3 is TGTGCCAGCAGTTTAAAAACGGACAGGAGTACTGAAGCTTTCTTT.

This clone was seen a single time. The V gene is TRBV7-6, the J gene TRBJ2-2, with 7 bases aligning to TRBD1. This CDR3 comprises 16 residues. Germline CDR1 SGHVS, CDR2 FNYEAQ. With 5 bases clipped from V and 0 bases from J, the junction kept 6 bases outside the gene matches. CDR3 nucleotide sequence: TGTGCCAGCAGCCTGAAGACAGGGACGAACACCGGGGAGCTGTTTTTT. Its translation: CASSLKTGTNTGELFF.

The CDR3 nucleotides are TGTGCCAGCACCAAGGGACAGGGAGGCACCATATATTTT. Translating it yields CASTKGQGGTIYF. The chain couples TRBV5-4 to TRBJ1-3; 9 bases are a match to TRBD1. From germline, CDR1 is SGHNT and CDR2 YYREEE (reference sequence). The CDR3 runs to 13 residues. The ends lost 6 bases at V and 9 bases at J; junction bases unmatched: 7.

The chain is built from TRBV6-6 and TRBJ2-1, with D tentatively TRBD2 (5 bases). Trimming took 8 bases from V and 8 from J, leaving 16 bases between them. Germline V gene sequence: CDR1 MNHNY, CDR2 SVGAGI (reference sequence). The CDR3 runs to 13 residues. CDR3 amino acids: CASGLEAWDEQFF. CDR3 DNA: TGTGCCAGCGGCCTGGAGGCGTGGGATGAGCAGTTCTTC.

J is TRBJ2-3 and V is TRBV7-3; TRBD1 aligns across 10 bases. The CDR3 has 16 residues. V trimming: 5 bases; J trimming: 2 bases; junction bases outside the gene matches: 7. Germline assignment: CDR1 SGHTA and CDR2 FQGTGA. The DNA for the CDR3 is TGTGCCAGCAGCCCGGGACAGGGGCGCTCCACAGATACGCAGTATTTT. It encodes CASSPGQGRSTDTQYF.